The entry that follows covers one T cell receptor beta chain sequence. Its antigen is currently not known. Base qualities are not at hand, and no much larger clone is one base apart. The CDR3 spans 17 residues, from the cysteine through the phenylalanine. Just the 51-base CDR3 DNA is kept, in frame starting at base 1. V and J are trimmed by 5 bases and 2 bases, and the gene matches miss 13 bases of the junction. Looking up the germline V gene yields CDR1 SGDLS and CDR2 YYNGEE. Using the deep immunoSEQ assay, TCR CDR3 regions were amplified from genomic DNA by multiplex PCR. Extracted genomic DNA from each cell subset was spread evenly across all wells of several immunoSEQ 96-well plates, with each plate serving as a replicate. For sorted subsets, around 200 ng genomic DNA, equal to 30,000 or so T cell genomes, was loaded into each replicate PCR. Purified libraries were quantified with a Qubit 3.0 fluorometer, sized on a Bioanalyzer 2100, and re-quantified with the KAPA Library Quantification kit. Every immunoSEQ 96-well plate was sequenced on a separate single-read 150-cycle Illumina NextSeq 550 flow cell. Per the authors' processing: The immunoSEQ output contained only junctional sequences without quality scores, so filtering could not match that applied to full-length reads. Sequences were annotated with PyIR, a Python wrapper for IgBLAST v1.9, using IMGT germline references to assign V/J genes and CDR3. Any read was removed if the V/J assignment was weak (E-value above 1e-6), the CDR3 was missing, or the read contained stop codons, out-of-frame junctions, or ambiguous translated residues. V3J clonotypes were defined as sequences sharing an identical inferred V gene, J gene, and CDR3 amino acid sequence. Percentage overlap between repertoires was calculated by dividing the number of shared unique clonotypes by the size of the smaller repertoire. RTK rarefaction, the Chao1 estimator, and Recon v2.1 estimates of unobserved clonotypes were used to assess repertoire richness. OLGA was used to compute generation probabilities for all TCRbeta clonotypes that the gDNA method yielded from a handful of donors. TCRdb carries this immuneACCESS record with in-frame sequences only. Its versions omit some clonotypes, under half of them owing to an unresolved V gene in the studies checked, with the rest unexplained. D and trimming come from the DNA, and the V and J calls and clone size come from that table. The sample table shows around 2.5 million clones, and 93% are seen once. Together, the top ten hold approximately 0.36% of the sample.

Healthy HIV-negative adults with no recently reported acute infections or vaccinations were included as donors. All donors were Caucasian adults living in Nashville, Tennessee, USA. CD4+ T cells were enriched by magnetic negative selection, after which naive cells were positively selected on CD45RA and the negative fraction was taken as the memory subset. After blood collection by leukapheresis, PBMCs were isolated using Ficoll-Histopaque density gradient centrifugation and then cryopreserved in the vapor phase of liquid nitrogen. Analytical flow cytometry was used to check the purity and quantity of each magnetically sorted T cell population. Each sorted fraction had its genomic DNA isolated and then quantified by UV absorbance on a Nanodrop 2000c. This entry comes from a study of shared clonotypes between healthy human individuals (dated by TCRdb to the early 2020s). Some background on the complete study: A couple of women and a few men aged 18 to 49 years were included in the cohort. To increase sequencing depth and limit assay-specific biases, different laboratories used diverse techniques to prepare libraries and sequence TCR repertoires. Blood TCR repertoires of a handful of healthy adults were deeply sequenced to estimate repertoire size and the extent of clonotype sharing between individuals. For each donor, CD4 naive and CD4 memory were each run on three plates, CD8 naive on two plates, and CD8 memory on one plate. Each donor's leukapheresis produced roughly between roughly 0.85 and 10 billion PBMCs.

The investigation overall reported the following: Pairwise subsampling led to the expectation that sequencing depth would affect the degree of clonotype sharing among donors. Sharing across a few donors was observed for around 4.8% of naive CD4, over 3% of naive CD8, over 2% of memory CD4, and about 0.4% of memory CD8 clonotypes. Larger estimated clonotype richness was generally found for naive subsets than for memory subsets. Because the study included only a small number of donors, the genetic and exposure-history diversity represented was limited. Incomplete sequencing was indicated by rarefaction of sorted-subset datasets, despite the large sequencing depth. Clonotypes shared by all four sorted-subset donors showed higher generation probabilities than non-shared clonotypes. Sampling was restricted to blood, and TCR repertoires in tissue are likely to differ from TCR repertoires in blood.

Sequencing input: naive CD4+ T cells from PBMCs. What the cell subset or site label conveys for this sample: CD45RA+ positively selected. This chain is built from TRBV9 and TRBJ2-1; TRBD1 aligns with 7 central bases. This sequence was found in a man younger than 35 in good health. Some clones in this sample may be carry-over from other donors' samples. At the DNA level, the sequence is TGTGCCAGCAGACCTAAACAGGGGATGGGGGCCTACAATGAGCAGTTCTTC. This gives the protein CASRPKQGMGAYNEQFF.